The 15 T cell receptor beta chains listed next were all sequenced from one sample in a study of cytomegalovirus exposure and HLA in healthy donors. Sequenced by immunoSEQ multiplex PCR; TCRdb stores in-frame clones only, minus some. The sample holds over 100,000 clones; roughly nine tenths are singletons and the top ten take roughly 1.2%. Sequenced input: PBMCs. The origin of the receptors is a woman between 18 and 29 years old in good health and CMV-seronegative.

This chain joins TRBV9 and TRBJ2-2; 9 nucleotides agree with TRBD1. Trimming cost V 3 bases and J 7 bases; bases outside gene matches: 13. The CDR3 covers 17 residues. Germline CDR1 is SGDLS and CDR2 is YYNGEE. The CDR3: CASSARESNRGRGELFF. The CDR3 region has the DNA TGTGCCAGCAGCGCACGGGAGTCGAACAGGGGGCGCGGGGAGCTGTTTTTT.

This rearrangement joins TRBV6-5 to TRBJ1-6; TRBD1 aligns across 10 bases. There are 15 residues in the CDR3. The J segment lost 10 bases and the V segment lost 9 bases, leaving 12 bases of the junction unmatched. Per the germline V gene, CDR1 is MNHEY and CDR2 is SVGAGI. The CDR3, as DNA: TGTGCCAGTGTCGCTTTGACAGGGGGCAGATCACCCCTCCACTTT. This gives the protein CASVALTGGRSPLHF.

The V and J genes are TRBV27 and TRBJ2-1; D is possibly TRBD2 (6 bases). Trimming left V 2 bases short and J 1 base short, with 9 bases between. This CDR3 is 15 amino acids long. Germline loops: CDR1 MNHEY, CDR2 SMNVEV (reference sequence). CDR3 bases: TGTGCCAGCAGTTTACGCGGGGCATCCTACAATGAGCAGTTCTTC. It codes for CASSLRGASYNEQFF.

The V gene is TRBV7-9, the J gene TRBJ2-7, with D possibly being TRBD2 (5 bases). V was shortened by 4 bases and J by 2 bases, with 15 bases between the two germline ends. The CDR3 totals 15 residues. Germline CDR1 is SEHNR and CDR2 is FQNEAQ (reference sequence). This chain's CDR3 is CASSWVSRDPYEQYF. CDR3 coding DNA: TGTGCCAGCAGCTGGGTTTCCCGGGATCCCTACGAGCAGTACTTC.

J is TRBJ2-7 and V is TRBV11-3; 8 bases agree with TRBD2. The CDR3 is made up of 13 amino acids. With 1 base clipped from V and 7 bases from J, the junction kept 3 bases outside the gene matches. Germline-derived CDR1 and CDR2 are SGHNT and YENEEA. CDR3 amino acids: CASSLGVAGEQYF. In DNA, the CDR3 is TGTGCCAGCAGCTTAGGAGTAGCGGGGGAGCAGTACTTC.

This chain connects TRBV7-9 to TRBJ2-7; TRBD1 aligns across 9 bases. The CDR3 sequence is 16 residues long. Germline assignment: CDR1 SEHNR and CDR2 FQNEAQ (reference sequence). J lost 9 bases, V lost 4 bases, and 16 bases had no gene match. The CDR3 spells CASSSLRRDREVRQYF. CDR3 sequence (DNA): TGTGCCAGCAGCTCCTTGCGCCGGGACAGGGAGGTCCGGCAGTACTTC.

The rearrangement joins TRBV5-4 to TRBJ2-7; D perhaps matches TRBD2 (6 bases). Germline values: CDR1 SGHNT, CDR2 YYREEE (reference sequence). This CDR3 is 14 amino acids long. V was clipped by 4 bases and J by 2 bases, with 13 bases between them. This CDR3 is CASSLYGGTYEQYF. CDR3 coding DNA: TGTGCCAGCAGCCTTTACGGGGGAACCTACGAGCAGTACTTC.

V gene TRBV6-5 combines with J gene TRBJ2-1, with TRBD2 identical over 8 bases. The CDR3 has 13 residues. In germline, CDR1 is MNHEY, CDR2 SVGAGI. V lost 4 bases, J lost 8 bases, and 4 bases stayed unmatched. CDR3 nucleotide sequence: TGTGCCAGCAGTTCCAACGGGGGGGATGAGCAGTTCTTC. As protein: CASSSNGGDEQFF.

The chain links TRBV11-3 to TRBJ2-1, with 8 positions matching TRBD2. The germline V gene encodes CDR1 SGHNT and CDR2 YENEEA. The CDR3 sequence is 16 residues long. Trimming removed 0 bases from V and 9 bases from J; junction bases left unmatched: 10. CDR3 bases: TGTGCCAGCAGCTTAGATACGAGCGGGGGCATCGGTGAGCAGTTCTTC. Translating gives CASSLDTSGGIGEQFF.

The chain recombines TRBV7-6 with TRBJ2-2, with D perhaps TRBD2 (5 bases). V dropped 5 bases and J dropped 0 bases, with 13 bases sitting between them. Germline CDR1 is SGHVS and CDR2 is FNYEAQ. The CDR3 covers 16 residues. The CDR3 protein is CASSLEASTNTGELFF. The CDR3 coding sequence is TGTGCCAGCAGCCTCGAGGCTAGCACGAACACCGGGGAGCTGTTTTTT.

V and J are TRBV7-6 and TRBJ1-2; no clear D. The CDR3 runs to 14 residues. The ends were cut back, 4 bases at V and 4 bases at J, with 13 bases in the middle. CDR1 and CDR2 from the germline V gene are SGHVS and FNYEAQ. The chain's CDR3 is CASSSGSGSYGYTF. The CDR3 region has the DNA TGTGCCAGCAGCTCGGGGTCCGGATCCTATGGCTACACCTTC.

The V gene is TRBV27, the J gene TRBJ2-2; a possible D gene is TRBD2 (5 bases). Germline V lookup: CDR1 MNHEY, CDR2 SMNVEV (reference sequence). The V and J ends lost 8 bases and 5 bases respectively, with 15 bases between them. The CDR3 is 14 amino acids. This CDR3 reads CASGRSGNTGELFF. DNA of the CDR3: TGTGCCAGCGGACGATCGGGAAATACCGGGGAGCTGTTTTTT.

V usage is TRBV7-8 and J usage is TRBJ2-3; TRBD2 matches at 13 bases. In germline, CDR1 is SGHVS, CDR2 FQNEAQ. The CDR3 totals 15 residues. Unmatched junction bases numbered 6, after V lost 10 bases and J lost 2 bases. In DNA form, the CDR3 reads TGTGCCAACCCGACTAGCGGGGGGTTCACAGATACGCAGTATTTT. This translates into CANPTSGGFTDTQYF.

This clone was counted a single time. The V call is TRBV13, the J call TRBJ2-7, with 7 bases lining up with TRBD1. V dropped 5 bases and J dropped 4; count of bases not matched to a gene: 14. There are 16 residues in the CDR3. In germline, CDR1 is PRHDT, CDR2 FYEKMQ (reference sequence). As DNA, the CDR3 is TGTGCCAGCAGCGCTGGTACGGGACAGAATCAATACGAGCAGTACTTC. Protein: CASSAGTGQNQYEQYF.

This sequence joins TRBV7-7 and TRBJ2-1; perhaps TRBD1 as D (6 bases). Germline CDR1 is SSHAT and CDR2 is FNYEAQ (reference sequence). CDR3 size: 13 residues. V was trimmed by 1 base and J by 12 bases, leaving 13 bases between them. CDR3 coding DNA: TGTGCCAGCAGCTTAGGAGGGGGTGGGGCGCAGTTCTTC. This sequence encodes CASSLGGGGAQFF.